Included here is one TCR beta chain sequence, with context. The antigen it binds to is not known. Base qualities are not recorded, but no much larger clone differs from it by a single base. The germline V gene (reference sequence) specifies GTSNPN as CDR1 and SVGIG as CDR2. Trimming leaves V shorter by 1 base and J shorter by 9 bases, with the junction holding 21 bases beyond the gene matches. The CDR3, from cysteine to phenylalanine, totals 18 residues. Solely the CDR3 DNA is kept, with 54 bases framed from the first base. These data belong to a study of blood T cell repertoires in COVID-19 (dated by TCRdb to about 2020). Regarding the study in general: Samples from collaborators originated in the United States, Italy and Spain and spanned both the acute and convalescent phases of COVID-19. The prospective study material was composed of cDNA or gDNA derived from T cells, B-cell-depleted T cells, or PBMCs. Deeply sampled blood TCRbeta repertoires from subjects exposed to, actively infected with, or recovered from COVID-19 were included in the dataset. The repertoires were released in a freely available public database meant as a resource for research on the immune response to SARS-CoV-2. The samples were drawn from the first 160 participants of the ongoing ImmuneRACE study and from 1,254 subjects provided by 6 global collaborators. Sample metadata almost always included a de-identified subject ID, COVID-19 status, age in years and sex. Where HLA class I and class II types were available, the types were taken from metadata supplied by the sample provider, not from assay-based typing.

TCRbeta CDR3 regions were amplified from genomic DNA using the immunoSEQ Assay, a bias-controlled multiplex PCR. The study's processing was this. Within the assay, amplification of reference gene primers was used to estimate how many nucleated cells each sample contained. To quantify the absolute abundance of each unique TCRbeta CDR3 rearrangement, sequence reads were collapsed and filtered. Productive Simpson clonality was computed per sample as the square root of Simpson's diversity index over productive rearrangements. TCRdb's version of the immuneACCESS table is confined to in-frame rearrangements and falls short of the full clone set. An unresolved V gene accounts for under half of the shortfall where checked; the remainder is of unknown origin. V and J calls and clone size are those listed in that table; D and trimming were worked out from the DNA. Within this sample are roughly 330,000 clones, with about nine tenths of them counted one time only. The ten top clones hold roughly 8.9% of the sample.

Broader findings and caveats from the paper: The amount of clinical and demographic metadata varied by source and participant and was provided uncurated.

One collaborating source in Seattle enrolled patients while the patients were actively infected and followed the patients over time throughout the course of disease. Whole blood was collected in K2EDTA tubes by collaborating institutions according to the institutions' own protocols. For TCRbeta analysis, collaborator samples were shipped as frozen whole blood, as isolated PBMCs, or as DNA extracted from either sample type. The specimen was peripheral blood. The chain employs TRBV30 and TRBJ2-1; a stretch of 7 junction bases matches TRBD2. This TCR derives from a man aged 25 to 40 with COVID-19, enrolled during active disease. The encoded CDR3 is CAWSAYSGLVIGELEQFF. The DNA is as follows: TGTGCCTGGAGTGCCTACTCAGGACTAGTAATAGGCGAGCTTGAGCAGTTCTTC.